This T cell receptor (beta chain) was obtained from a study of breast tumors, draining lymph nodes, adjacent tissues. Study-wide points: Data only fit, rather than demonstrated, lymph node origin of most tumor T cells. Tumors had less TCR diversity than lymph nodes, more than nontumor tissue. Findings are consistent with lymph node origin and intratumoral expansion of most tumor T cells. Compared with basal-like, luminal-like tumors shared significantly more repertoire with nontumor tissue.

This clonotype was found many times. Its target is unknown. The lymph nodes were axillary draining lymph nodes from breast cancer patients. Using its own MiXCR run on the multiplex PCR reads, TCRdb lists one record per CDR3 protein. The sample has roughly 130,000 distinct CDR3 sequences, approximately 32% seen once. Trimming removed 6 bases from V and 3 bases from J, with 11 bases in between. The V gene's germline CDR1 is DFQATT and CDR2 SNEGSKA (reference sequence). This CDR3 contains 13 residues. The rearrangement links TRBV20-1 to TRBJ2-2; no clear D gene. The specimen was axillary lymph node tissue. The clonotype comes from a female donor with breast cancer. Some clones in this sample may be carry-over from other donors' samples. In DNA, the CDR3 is TGCAGTGCAGTTAAGGGATACACCGGGGAGCTGTTTTTT. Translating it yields CSAVKGYTGELFF.